A single sample gave rise to the 25 T cell receptor beta chains below, sequenced in a study of a mutant IDH1 vaccine in newly diagnosed glioma. Measured with immunoSEQ multiplex PCR; TCRdb has only the in-frame clones, and not every one. The data show 15,000 to 20,000 clones, roughly 79% seen once. Sample time point: baseline, week 1 (first vaccination visit). Indicated treatment: pre-vaccination baseline after standard-of-care therapy. Sequencing was performed on PBMCs, taken from a glioma patient treated with radiotherapy, temozolomide or both. The origin of the receptors is a middle-aged man with glioma.

This clone was detected only once. This rearrangement joins TRBV11-2 to TRBJ1-2; TRBD1 matches 7 bases. CDR1 is SGHAT, CDR2 FQNNGV, per germline. The ends lost 4 bases at V and 7 bases at J; junction bases unmatched: 12. The CDR3 consists of 15 residues. This chain's CDR3 is CASSSSVTYRGGYTF. For the CDR3, the DNA is TGTGCCAGCAGCTCTTCTGTAACTTACAGGGGTGGCTACACCTTC.

V usage is TRBV18 and J usage is TRBJ1-2; D not certain. CDR3 size: 11 residues. Per the germline V gene, CDR1 is KGHSH and CDR2 is LQKENI. Trimming stripped 4 bases from V and 7 bases from J, with 7 bases between. The CDR3: CASSRGLGYTF. The DNA of the CDR3 is TGTGCCAGCTCACGAGGCCTTGGCTACACCTTC.

The chain uses TRBV19 and TRBJ2-3; 7 bases match TRBD2. Germline trimming cut 7 bases from V and 3 bases from J; bases unmatched to any gene: 10. The V gene's germline CDR1 is LNHDA and CDR2 SQIVND (reference sequence). The CDR3 loop spans 15 amino acids. CDR3 region: CASKGLAELTDTQYF. The CDR3 bases are TGTGCCAGTAAAGGGCTAGCGGAGTTGACAGATACGCAGTATTTT.

CDR3 region: CSVRGGDSSPNEQFF. Here the CDR3 DNA reads TGCAGCGTTAGAGGGGGTGACAGCAGCCCCAATGAGCAGTTCTTC. This sequence joins TRBV29-1 and TRBJ2-1, with D perhaps TRBD1 (6 bases). Germline V gene data show CDR1 as SQVTM and CDR2 as ANQGSEA. The V and J ends lost 5 bases and 6 bases respectively, with 20 bases between them. This CDR3 region has 15 residues.

The V call is TRBV5-8, the J call TRBJ2-7; D might be TRBD2 (6 bases). V lost 3 bases, J lost 0 bases, and 13 bases lay in between. Per germline, CDR1 SGHTS and CDR2 YDEGEE. CDR3 length: 15 residues. In nucleotides, the CDR3 is TGTGCCAGCAGCTCTCGGGGGATAAGCTCCTACGAGCAGTACGTC. This sequence encodes CASSSRGISSYEQYV.

This clone was found once. The gene calls are TRBV11-2 and TRBJ2-1; D remains ambiguous. Germline CDR1 and CDR2: SGHAT and FQNNGV. Trimming took 1 base from V and 8 from J, leaving 15 bases between them. The CDR3 extends over 15 amino acids. The CDR3: CASSLGSYRRHEQFF. Written as DNA, the CDR3 is TGTGCCAGCAGCTTAGGGTCTTACCGGCGGCATGAGCAGTTCTTC.

This chain links TRBV27 with TRBJ2-3; possible D gene TRBD2, 5 bases. The CDR3 covers 14 residues. In germline, CDR1 is MNHEY, CDR2 SMNVEV (reference sequence). V lost 1 base to trimming and J lost 3 bases, with 8 bases between them. DNA for the CDR3: TGTGCCAGCAGTTTATGGGAGACAACAGATACGCAGTATTTT. It encodes CASSLWETTDTQYF.

The V and J genes are TRBV19 and TRBJ1-2; D gene uncertain. From germline, CDR1 is LNHDA and CDR2 SQIVND (reference sequence). The V gene lost 7 bases and the J gene lost 4 bases, with 19 bases spanning the gap. There are 15 residues in the CDR3. The CDR3 DNA sequence: TGTGCCAGTACCTGGGGTGCGGCACGTAGCTATGGCTACACCTTC. Protein: CASTWGAARSYGYTF. Full variable domain (rest looked up from reference TRBV19 and TRBJ1-2): DGGITQSPKYLFRKEGQNVTLSCEQNLNHDAMYWYRQDPGQGLRLIYYSQIVNDFQKGDIAEGYSVSREKKESFPLTVTSAQKNPTAFYLCASTWGAARSYGYTFGSGTRLTVV.

This clone was detected only once. V usage is TRBV7-2 and J usage is TRBJ2-3, with D perhaps being TRBD1 or TRBD2 (5 bases each). V was pared by 0 bases and J by 2 bases, with 30 bases between. The germline V gene encodes CDR1 SGHTA and CDR2 FQGNSA. The CDR3 loop spans 22 amino acids. CDR3 loop: CASSLARLMRLEGPPSTDTQYF. The CDR3 nucleotides read TGTGCCAGCAGCTTAGCGCGTCTCATGAGATTAGAGGGACCACCTTCCACAGATACGCAGTATTTT.

J is TRBJ1-1 and V is TRBV5-6; no definite D call. There are 14 residues in the CDR3. Germline loops: CDR1 SGHDT, CDR2 YYEEEE. Trimming took 0 bases from V and 4 from J, leaving 10 bases between them. Here the CDR3 DNA reads TGTGCCAGCAGCTTGGGTCCGGGAGGCACTGAAGCTTTCTTT. Its translation is CASSLGPGGTEAFF.

The rearrangement uses TRBV4-1 and TRBJ1-1; 7 bases agree with TRBD1. The length of the CDR3 is 13 residues. CDR1 and CDR2 (germline): MGHRA, YSYEKL. V lost 0 bases to trimming and J lost 12 bases; unmatched junction nucleotides: 7. The CDR3 DNA reads TGCGCCAGCAGCCAAGAACAGGGGCAGGGAACTTTCTTT. Translation gives CASSQEQGQGTFF.

The chain couples TRBV19 to TRBJ1-3; D ambiguous. Germline V gene lookup returns CDR1 LNHDA and CDR2 SQIVND (reference sequence). CDR3 length: 15 amino acids. With 9 bases removed from V and 4 bases from J, the gap between germline ends came to 19 bases. The CDR3 region has the DNA TGTGCCAGCCGGGAGGCGCGCGTACCCGGAAACACCATATATTTT. It is translated as CASREARVPGNTIYF.

The chain carries TRBV2 and TRBJ2-7, with 9 positions matching TRBD1. V was pared by 3 bases and J by 3 bases, with 6 bases of the junction left unmatched. This CDR3 is built from 15 residues. Per the germline V gene, CDR1 is SNHLY and CDR2 is FYNNEI. The DNA for the CDR3 is TGTGCCAGCAGTGATCACAGGGGGCAGCGCTACGAGCAGTACTTC. It yields the protein CASSDHRGQRYEQYF.

In this sample, this clone turned up a few times. The chain carries TRBV5-6 and TRBJ1-1; D is perhaps TRBD1 (6 bases). The CDR3 covers 14 residues. Germline V gene lookup returns CDR1 SGHDT and CDR2 YYEEEE. Trimming left V 2 bases short and J 4 bases short, with 12 bases between. CDR3 amino acids: CASSLVSGATEAFF. The CDR3 DNA reads TGTGCCAGCAGCTTAGTTTCAGGGGCCACTGAAGCTTTCTTT.

The chain carries TRBV30 and TRBJ2-3, with D perhaps TRBD2 (5 bases). This CDR3 is built from 13 residues. The ends were cut back, 4 bases at V and 4 bases at J, with 12 bases in the middle. Germline lookup yields CDR1 GTSNPN and CDR2 SVGIG (reference sequence). This chain's CDR3 is CAWNGKGADTQYF. In DNA form, the CDR3 reads TGTGCCTGGAATGGCAAGGGAGCAGATACGCAGTATTTT. The whole variable domain, filled in from reference TRBV30 and TRBJ2-3, reads SQTIHQWPATLVQPVGSPLSLECTVEGTSNPNLYWYRQAAGRGLQLLFYSVGIGQISSEVPQNLSASRPQDRQFILSSKKLLLSDSGFYLCAWNGKGADTQYFGPGTRLTVL.

This rearrangement joins TRBV7-9 to TRBJ2-1; D not certain. The V and J ends lost 0 bases and 10 bases respectively, with 10 bases between them. Germline V CDR1 and CDR2: SEHNR, FQNEAQ (reference sequence). The CDR3 totals 13 residues. The CDR3 here is CASSLAGFGEQFF. CDR3 coding DNA: TGTGCCAGCAGCTTAGCAGGATTCGGGGAGCAGTTCTTC.

The chain carries TRBV5-1 and TRBJ2-3, with D possibly being TRBD1 (5 bases). The CDR3 contains 18 residues. Germline V gene lookup returns CDR1 SGHRS and CDR2 YFSETQ. The germline V and J ends were trimmed by 1 base and 3 bases, with 21 bases remaining between them. CDR3 coding DNA: TGCGCCAGCAGCTTGACTGGGCCGACAGCCGAATTGACAGATACGCAGTATTTT. Encoded protein: CASSLTGPTAELTDTQYF.

The chain employs TRBV4-3 and TRBJ1-6; D is unresolved. V was pared by 2 bases and J by 7 bases, with 3 bases between. The germline gives CDR1 LGHNA, CDR2 YSLEER. The CDR3 length is 12 residues. The CDR3 DNA sequence: TGCGCCAGCAGCCAACCGAATTCACCCCTCCACTTT. Protein: CASSQPNSPLHF.

The genes are TRBV11-3 and TRBJ2-1, with a tentative D call TRBD2 (5 bases). This CDR3 is built from 14 residues. The ends were cut back, 3 bases at V and 10 bases at J, with 16 bases in the middle. The germline V gene has CDR1 SGHNT and CDR2 YENEEA. In nucleotides, the CDR3 is TGTGCCAGCAGCTTTTTAGGTAGGGAGAACGAGCAGTTCTTC. This codes for CASSFLGRENEQFF.

The chain joins TRBV4-2 to TRBJ2-7; tentatively, D is TRBD2 (5 bases). The CDR3 covers 15 residues. The germline V and J ends were trimmed by 4 bases and 3 bases, with 16 bases remaining between them. The germline V gene encodes CDR1 LGHNA and CDR2 YNFKEQ. CDR3 protein: CASSLTGINIYEQYF. The CDR3 DNA is TGTGCCAGCAGCCTTACGGGGATAAACATCTACGAGCAGTACTTC.

This chain joins TRBV7-9 and TRBJ1-3, with D unclear. The CDR3 length is 16 residues. Looked up from germline, CDR1 is SEHNR and CDR2 is FQNEAQ (reference sequence). V gave up 5 bases and J gave up 0 bases, with 14 bases separating them. The CDR3 sequence: CASSPPQPISGNTIYF. The CDR3 nucleotides are TGTGCCAGCAGCCCCCCCCAACCCATCTCTGGAAACACCATATATTTT.

This chain connects TRBV4-3 to TRBJ2-3; maybe TRBD2 (5 bases). Trimming removed 4 bases at V and 1 base at J, with 21 bases between. Looked up from germline, CDR1 is LGHNA and CDR2 is YSLEER. CDR3 length: 18 amino acids. CDR3 sequence: CASSPRFWSSNGTDTQYF. The CDR3 nucleotides are TGCGCCAGCAGCCCCCGATTTTGGTCTAGCAATGGCACAGATACGCAGTATTTT.

This chain links TRBV29-1 with TRBJ2-3; 9 nucleotides align to TRBD2. The V segment lost 3 bases and the J segment 5 bases; nucleotides outside the gene matches: 9. Germline V CDR1 and CDR2: SQVTM, ANQGSEA. There are 15 residues in the CDR3. The CDR3 reads CSVDKGGRDRDTQYF. CDR3 bases: TGCAGCGTTGATAAAGGCGGGAGGGATAGAGATACGCAGTATTTT.

This chain links TRBV5-1 with TRBJ2-5; TRBD1 aligns across 7 bases. The germline gives CDR1 SGHRS, CDR2 YFSETQ. Losses at the gene ends were 8 bases for V and 2 bases for J; bases not matched to a gene: 12. This CDR3 spans 15 amino acids. This CDR3 is CASMSGTATQETQYF. In nucleotides, the CDR3 is TGCGCCAGTATGTCCGGGACAGCAACACAAGAGACCCAGTACTTC.

The rearrangement joins TRBV5-4 to TRBJ1-2; no definite D call. This CDR3 region has 16 residues. V was cut by 1 base and J by 0 bases, with 13 bases left in between. Germline lookup yields CDR1 SGHNT and CDR2 YYREEE (reference sequence). This CDR3 reads CASSLRPRTSNYGYTF. The CDR3 nucleotides read TGTGCCAGCAGCTTGCGGCCCAGGACTTCTAACTATGGCTACACCTTC.